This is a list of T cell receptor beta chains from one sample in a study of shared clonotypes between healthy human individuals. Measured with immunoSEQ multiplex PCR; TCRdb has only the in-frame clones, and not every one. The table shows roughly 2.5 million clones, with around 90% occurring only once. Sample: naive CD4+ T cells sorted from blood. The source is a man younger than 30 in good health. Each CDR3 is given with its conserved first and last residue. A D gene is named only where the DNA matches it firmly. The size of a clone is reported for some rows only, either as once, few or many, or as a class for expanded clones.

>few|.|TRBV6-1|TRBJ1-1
CASSENTGNTEAFF
TGTGCCAGCAGTGAAAACACTGGGAACACTGAAGCTTTCTTT
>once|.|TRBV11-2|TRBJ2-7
CASTQSYEQYF
TGTGCCAGCACCCAATCCTACGAGCAGTACTTC
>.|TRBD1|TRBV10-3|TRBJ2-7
CAISGTGVIEQYF
TGTGCCATCAGCGGGACAGGGGTGATCGAGCAGTACTTC
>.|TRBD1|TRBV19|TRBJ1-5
CASFPRDRGLVGQPQHF
TGTGCCAGCTTTCCCCGGGACAGGGGGCTCGTCGGTCAGCCCCAGCATTTT
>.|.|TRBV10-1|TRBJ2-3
CASSSGFSTDTQYF
TGCGCCAGCAGTAGCGGGTTTAGCACAGATACGCAGTATTTT
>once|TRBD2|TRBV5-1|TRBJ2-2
CASSETSGYTGELFF
TGCGCCAGCAGCGAGACTAGCGGCTACACCGGGGAGCTGTTTTTT
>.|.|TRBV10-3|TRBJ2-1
CAITYQSGSEQFF
TGTGCCATCACGTATCAGTCTGGATCTGAGCAGTTCTTC
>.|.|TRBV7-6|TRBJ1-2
CASSLVAGPSSTNYGYTF
TGTGCCAGCAGCTTAGTGGCGGGACCTAGTTCGACTAACTATGGCTACACCTTC
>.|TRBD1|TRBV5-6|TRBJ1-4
CASSSQGAEKLFF
TGTGCCAGCAGTAGTCAGGGGGCGGAAAAACTGTTTTTT
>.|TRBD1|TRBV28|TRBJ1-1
CASIGPGGYTEAFF
TGTGCCAGCATAGGGCCAGGGGGCTACACTGAAGCTTTCTTT
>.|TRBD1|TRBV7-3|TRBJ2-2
CASSPRDRRRNTGELFF
TGTGCCAGCAGCCCAAGGGACAGGCGGAGGAACACCGGGGAGCTGTTTTTT
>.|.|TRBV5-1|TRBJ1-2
CASSLPGQSNYGYTF
TGCGCCAGCAGCTTACCCGGACAGAGCAACTATGGCTACACCTTC
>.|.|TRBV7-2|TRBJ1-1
CASSLLQGGEAFF
TGTGCCAGCAGCTTACTACAGGGCGGGGAAGCTTTCTTT
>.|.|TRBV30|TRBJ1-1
CAWMWVTNTEAFF
TGTGCCTGGATGTGGGTTACTAACACTGAAGCTTTCTTT
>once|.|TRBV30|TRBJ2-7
CAWSGGKLPTGYREQYF
TGTGCCTGGAGTGGGGGAAAACTCCCTACCGGGTATCGCGAGCAGTACTTC
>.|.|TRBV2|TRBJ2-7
CASSEGRRNYEQYF
TGTGCCAGCAGTGAAGGTAGACGGAACTACGAGCAGTACTTC
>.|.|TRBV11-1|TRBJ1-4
CASRGLDEKLFF
TGTGCCAGCAGAGGTCTCGATGAAAAACTGTTTTTT
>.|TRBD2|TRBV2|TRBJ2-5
CASRLAGGRKTQYF
TGTGCCAGCAGGCTAGCGGGGGGGCGAAAGACCCAGTACTTC
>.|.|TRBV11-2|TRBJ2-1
CASRNIREARGQFF
TGTGCCAGCAGGAACATCAGGGAAGCCAGGGGGCAGTTCTTC
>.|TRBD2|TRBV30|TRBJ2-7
CAWSPGLAGYEQYF
TGTGCCTGGAGCCCGGGACTAGCGGGGTACGAGCAGTACTTC
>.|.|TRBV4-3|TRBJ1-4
CASSQSTTRATNEKLFF
TGCGCCAGCAGCCAGTCCACGACCCGTGCAACTAATGAAAAACTGTTTTTT
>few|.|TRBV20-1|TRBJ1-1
CSVAGNTEAFF
TGCAGTGTCGCAGGGAACACTGAAGCTTTCTTT
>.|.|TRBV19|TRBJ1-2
CASSPLMTRSNYGYTF
TGTGCCAGTAGTCCTCTTATGACCCGGAGCAACTATGGCTACACCTTC
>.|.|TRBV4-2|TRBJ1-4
CASSQDNGEGEKLFF
TGTGCCAGCAGCCAAGATAACGGGGAGGGTGAAAAACTGTTTTTT
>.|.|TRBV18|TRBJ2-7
CASSDGTGTRLEQYF
TGTGCCAGCTCAGATGGAACGGGGACACGCTTGGAGCAGTACTTC
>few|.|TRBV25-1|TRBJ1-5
CATGDGNQPQHF
TGTGCCACAGGGGACGGCAATCAGCCCCAGCATTTT
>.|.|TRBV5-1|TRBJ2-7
CASSLPSDRFYEQYF
TGCGCCAGCAGCTTGCCTTCTGACAGGTTCTACGAGCAGTACTTC
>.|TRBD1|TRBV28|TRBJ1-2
CASSLLDRENGYTF
TGTGCCAGCAGTTTACTCGACAGGGAGAATGGCTACACCTTC
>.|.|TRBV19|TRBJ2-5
CASSAVGTQYF
TGTGCCAGTAGTGCCGTCGGGACCCAGTACTTC
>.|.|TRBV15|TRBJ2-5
CATSSPDWYQETQYF
TGTGCCACCAGCAGCCCAGATTGGTACCAAGAGACCCAGTACTTC
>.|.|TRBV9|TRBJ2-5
CASSVNTGGGGGQETQYF
TGTGCCAGCAGCGTAAATACAGGCGGCGGAGGGGGCCAAGAGACCCAGTACTTC
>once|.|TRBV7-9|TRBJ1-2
CASSRQSLKYALEGYTF
TGTGCCAGCAGCCGACAGAGCCTTAAATACGCTCTGGAGGGCTACACCTTC
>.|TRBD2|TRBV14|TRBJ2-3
CASSRDYTDTQYF
TGTGCCAGCAGCCGGGACTACACAGATACGCAGTATTTT
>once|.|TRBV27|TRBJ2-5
CASSTGFLETQYF
TGTGCCAGCAGTACAGGGTTCTTGGAGACCCAGTACTTC
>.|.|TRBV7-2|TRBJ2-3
CASSLDYLSTDTQYF
TGTGCCAGCAGCCTTGACTACCTTAGCACAGATACGCAGTATTTT
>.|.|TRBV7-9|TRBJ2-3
CASSPTRGADTQYF
TGTGCCAGCAGCCCCACTAGGGGGGCAGATACGCAGTATTTT
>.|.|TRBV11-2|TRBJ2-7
CASSFARDGEQYF
TGTGCCAGCAGCTTTGCCAGGGACGGCGAGCAGTACTTC
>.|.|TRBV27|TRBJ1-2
CASSSSTQDSYGYTF
TGTGCCAGCAGTTCCTCGACCCAGGACAGCTATGGCTACACCTTC
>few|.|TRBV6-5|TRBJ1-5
CASRRTTSNQPQHF
TGTGCCAGCAGACGGACAACTAGCAATCAGCCCCAGCATTTT
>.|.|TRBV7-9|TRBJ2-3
CASRGTPDTQYF
TGTGCCAGCAGGGGAACCCCAGATACGCAGTATTTT
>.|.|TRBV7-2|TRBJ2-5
CASSLTAYQETQYF
TGTGCCAGCAGCTTGACAGCGTACCAAGAGACCCAGTACTTC
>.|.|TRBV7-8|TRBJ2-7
CASSLKPSSSYEQYF
TGTGCCAGCAGCTTGAAGCCCTCCAGCTCCTACGAGCAGTACTTC
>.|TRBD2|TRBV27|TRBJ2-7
CASSPQRAGEAYEQYF
TGTGCCAGCAGTCCGCAACGAGCGGGAGAGGCGTACGAGCAGTACTTC
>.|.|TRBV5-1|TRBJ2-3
CASSLGQTDTQYF
TGCGCCAGCAGCCTTGGACAGACAGATACGCAGTATTTT